The 9 T cell receptor beta chains in this list originate from one sample, sequenced in a study of cytomegalovirus exposure and HLA in healthy donors. Vbeta (60) and Jbeta (13) primers were used in the PCR. The table came from immunoSEQ multiplex PCR; TCRdb's copy has only in-frame clones and leaves some out. The sample contains 85,000 to 95,000 clones, about 80% of which appear only once. The sequenced sample was PBMCs. Receptor source: a man aged 25-45 years in good health and CMV-seropositive.

The chain joins TRBV7-9 to TRBJ1-2, with 7 nucleotides matching TRBD1. Unmatched junction bases numbered 8, after V lost 1 base and J lost 6 bases. The CDR3 spans 15 residues. CDR1 SEHNR and CDR2 FQNEAQ come from the germline V gene (reference sequence). The CDR3 sequence is CASSLDPDRVDGYTF. Written as DNA, the CDR3 is TGTGCCAGCAGCTTAGACCCCGACAGGGTAGATGGCTACACCTTC.

V gene TRBV27 combines with J gene TRBJ1-6; D unclear. V was trimmed by 2 bases and J by 5 bases, leaving 10 bases between them. From germline, CDR1 is MNHEY and CDR2 SMNVEV (reference sequence). The CDR3 covers 15 residues. CDR3 bases: TGTGCCAGCAGTTTAGGACTAGCCCATAATTCACCCCTCCACTTT. Translating it yields CASSLGLAHNSPLHF.

This chain links TRBV10-1 with TRBJ1-2; a weak D match, TRBD1 (5 bases). Trimming took 6 bases from V and 10 from J, leaving 9 bases between them. CDR1 and CDR2 (germline): WNHNN, SYGVQD (reference sequence). The CDR3 is made up of 10 amino acids. CDR3 sequence reads: CASRNRNYTF. The CDR3 region has the DNA TGCGCCAGCAGAAACAGGAACTACACCTTC.

The chain recombines TRBV30 with TRBJ2-2, with a weak D call TRBD1 (6 bases). The V end lost 7 bases, the J end lost 5 bases, and 17 bases lay between the germline ends. The germline V gene has CDR1 GTSNPN and CDR2 SVGIG (reference sequence). The CDR3 covers 14 residues. CDR3 bases: TGTGCCTCACAGGGTAGTCACCTGACCGGGGAGCTGTTTTTT. It specifies CASQGSHLTGELFF.

The sample holds one count of this clone. CDR3 DNA sequence: TGTGCCAGCAGCGTTACAGGGACCACCTACGAGCAGTACTTC. It specifies CASSVTGTTYEQYF. The genes are TRBV9 and TRBJ2-7, with D perhaps TRBD1 (6 bases). Trimming took off 2 bases at V and 2 bases at J, with 11 bases between the two ends. Germline-derived CDR1 and CDR2 are SGDLS and YYNGEE. The CDR3 spans 14 residues.

J is TRBJ1-1 and V is TRBV5-6, with unresolved D. CDR3 length: 18 amino acids. Germline assignment: CDR1 SGHDT and CDR2 YYEEEE. V lost 2 bases to trimming and J lost 0 bases, with 20 bases between them. The chain's CDR3 is CASSLIGVTVGMNTEAFF. Written as DNA, the CDR3 is TGTGCCAGCAGCTTAATCGGGGTAACGGTTGGCATGAACACTGAAGCTTTCTTT.

This chain uses TRBV5-1 with TRBJ1-1; 10 positions match TRBD1. Germline V CDR1 and CDR2: SGHRS, YFSETQ. The CDR3 is 15 amino acids. The V gene end was trimmed by 4 bases and the J gene end by 5 bases; junction bases not matched to a gene: 8. The CDR3 DNA sequence: TGCGCCAGCAGCGACCCTGGACAGGGGGGAACTGAAGCTTTCTTT. Its translation is CASSDPGQGGTEAFF.

The rearrangement uses TRBV28 and TRBJ1-5; D is perhaps TRBD1 (6 bases). The ends were cut back, 10 bases at V and 7 bases at J, with 23 bases in the middle. The CDR3 length is 15 residues. Germline V gives CDR1 MDHEN, CDR2 SYDVKM. The CDR3 DNA reads TGTGCCACGCTACGAAGGGGGACACTAGGGCAGCCCCAGCATTTT. This encodes CATLRRGTLGQPQHF.

V and J are TRBV5-1 and TRBJ1-6, with 9 bases matching TRBD1. Germline loops: CDR1 SGHRS, CDR2 YFSETQ. This CDR3 is built from 15 residues. After removal of 6 bases from V and 5 bases from J, the junction contained 6 bases not matched to a gene. The CDR3 sequence is CASTLGTGNNSPLHF. For the CDR3, the DNA is TGCGCCAGCACCTTAGGGACAGGGAATAATTCACCCCTCCACTTT. The whole variable domain, filled in from reference TRBV5-1 and TRBJ1-6, reads KAGVTQTPRYLIKTRGQQVTLSCSPISGHRSVSWYQQTPGQGLQFLFEYFSETQRNKGNFPGRFSGRQFSNSRSEMNVSTLELGDSALYLCASTLGTGNNSPLHFGNGTRLTVT.